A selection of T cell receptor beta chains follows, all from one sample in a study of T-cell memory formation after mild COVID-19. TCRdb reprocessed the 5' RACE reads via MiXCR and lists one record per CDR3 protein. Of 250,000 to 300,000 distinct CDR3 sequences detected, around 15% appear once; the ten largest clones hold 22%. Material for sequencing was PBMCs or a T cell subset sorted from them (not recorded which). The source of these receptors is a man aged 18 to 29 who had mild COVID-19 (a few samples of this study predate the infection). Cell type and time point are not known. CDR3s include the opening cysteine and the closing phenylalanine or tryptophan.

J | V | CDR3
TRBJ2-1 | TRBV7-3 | CASSSGGSYNEQFF
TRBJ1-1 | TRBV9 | CASSVGLGGEAFF
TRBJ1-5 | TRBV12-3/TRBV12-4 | CASSPIDRDQPQHF
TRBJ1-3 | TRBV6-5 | CASRHRPTRNSGNTIYF
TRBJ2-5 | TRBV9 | CASGQQETQYF
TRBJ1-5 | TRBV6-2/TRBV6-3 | CASSYDRDNQPQHF
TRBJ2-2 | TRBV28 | CASKDYVIGELFF
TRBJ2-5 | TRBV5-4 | CASSGGQVQETQYF
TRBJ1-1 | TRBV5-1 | CASSGGTGIGATEAFF
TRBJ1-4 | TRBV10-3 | CAISDSTNAKLFF